This entry features one T cell receptor (beta chain) sequence. Antigen unknown. This sample was taken from a study of cytomegalovirus exposure and HLA in healthy donors. Notes on the study in general: It was in a later analysis that TCR association rates were seen to vary by HLA locus, highest for DRB1 and lowest for HLA-C.

Primers: 60 Vbeta forward and 13 Jbeta reverse. Per the original methods: An analysis performed later counted 72 million or so unique TCR beta chains (roughly 10 million of them shared). Assay: immunoSEQ multiplex PCR; the TCRdb copy retains only in-frame clones and omits some. V, J and clone size are those of that table, while D and trimming were read from the DNA. The sample records roughly 100,000 clones, over 9.5% being singletons. Trimming removed 3 bases from V and 3 bases from J, with 13 bases in between. The germline gives CDR1 SGHDT, CDR2 YYEEEE. This CDR3 is built from 15 residues. The chain recombines TRBV5-6 with TRBJ2-1; possibly TRBD2 for D (6 bases). The sequenced sample consisted of PBMCs. The TCR comes from a man aged 40-55 years in good health and CMV-seropositive. The CDR3 region is CASSSAGLYYNEQFF. CDR3 bases: TGTGCCAGCAGCTCGGCGGGACTCTACTACAATGAGCAGTTCTTC.